These T cell receptor beta chains were read from a single sample in a study of cytomegalovirus exposure and HLA in healthy donors. The repertoire was sequenced with immunoSEQ multiplex PCR; TCRdb's copy has only in-frame clones and lacks some. The sample has roughly 130,000 clones, 65% to 85% seen once. Source material: PBMCs. The receptors were sampled from a woman in her 40s in good health and CMV-seronegative. Both conserved end residues are part of each CDR3. Fields, in order: V gene, clone size, J gene, D gene, CDR3 protein, CDR3 DNA. A D gene is named only where the DNA matches it firmly. Some rows have no size entry. The others give once, few or many, or a class for an expanded clone.

TRBV5-3	NA	TRBJ1-4	NA	CARSTATDGASNEKLFF	TGTGCCAGAAGCACCGCCACAGATGGGGCCTCTAATGAAAAACTGTTTTTT
TRBV5-1	NA	TRBJ1-3	NA	CASSLAQGSGNTIYF	TGCGCCAGCAGCTTGGCGCAGGGATCAGGAAACACCATATATTTT
TRBV5-5	NA	TRBJ2-7	NA	CASSAGQLYEQYF	TGTGCCAGCAGCGCGGGACAGCTCTACGAGCAGTACTTC
TRBV4-2	NA	TRBJ2-2	NA	CASSQDLRLNTGELFF	TGTGCCAGCAGCCAAGATCTACGGTTGAACACCGGGGAGCTGTTTTTT
TRBV6-5	NA	TRBJ2-7	TRBD2	CASRGTSSPPYEQYF	TGTGCCAGCAGGGGGACTAGCAGTCCCCCCTACGAGCAGTACTTC
TRBV6-6	once	TRBJ1-1	NA	CASSYQGTNTEAFF	TGTGCCAGCAGTTACCAGGGAACGAACACTGAAGCTTTCTTT
TRBV5-1	NA	TRBJ2-7	TRBD1	CASSTGTGADEQYF	TGCGCCAGCAGCACAGGGACAGGGGCCGACGAGCAGTACTTC
TRBV27	NA	TRBJ1-1	NA	CASSSQGQRLTEAFF	TGTGCCAGCAGTTCGCAGGGGCAAAGGCTCACTGAAGCTTTCTTT
TRBV6-1	NA	TRBJ1-2	NA	CASSEALRGGVGYTF	TGTGCCAGCAGTGAAGCGCTTCGGGGAGGGGTCGGCTACACCTTC
TRBV18	NA	TRBJ1-5	TRBD1	CASSYDRAAGQPQHF	TGTGCCAGCTCGTACGACAGGGCAGCGGGCCAGCCCCAGCATTTT
TRBV28	NA	TRBJ2-1	TRBD2	CASSLGRGATFFSYNEQFF	TGTGCCAGCAGTTTGGGGCGGGGGGCTACCTTTTTCTCCTACAATGAGCAGTTCTTC
TRBV5-1	NA	TRBJ2-7	TRBD2	CASSLVGTGGGTYEQYF	TGCGCCAGCAGCTTGGTGGGGACGGGGGGAGGAACCTACGAGCAGTACTTC
TRBV10-2	NA	TRBJ2-3	TRBD2	CASRLTSGRAVDTQYF	TGCGCCAGCAGGCTGACTAGCGGGAGGGCGGTAGATACGCAGTATTTT
TRBV7-8	once	TRBJ1-2	TRBD1	CASSSRDRGNKYTF	TGTGCCAGCAGCTCCCGGGACAGGGGAAATAAGTACACCTTC
TRBV9	NA	TRBJ2-1	TRBD2	CASSVALAGGPVEQFF	TGTGCCAGCAGCGTAGCCCTAGCGGGAGGGCCGGTCGAGCAGTTCTTC